This T cell receptor beta chain is from a study of Graves' ophthalmopathy and Graves' hyperthyroidism. Findings and caveats of the study: At roughly 67% sensitivity and 72.22% specificity, the model predicted progression of the ophthalmopathy. Most thyroid clonotypes expanded beyond 0.001 frequency were also found in blood.

Comments on this clonotype: Antigen: not known.

Hyperthyroidism in these 18- to 65-year-old patients was newly diagnosed, lasting under 2 months. Patients were left out if they had other autoimmune diseases, uncontrolled infections, pregnancy or lactation. The CDR3 is made up of 14 amino acids. The germline V gene has CDR1 SGDLS and CDR2 YYNGEE. The V gene lost 0 bases and the J gene lost 8 bases, with 12 bases spanning the gap. Scientists amplified the TCR beta CDR3 regions from RNA transcripts. RT-PCR was first run with HTBI primers, then multiplex PCR in a second round. TCRdb re-derived calls from the multiplex PCR reads in MiXCR, one entry per CDR3 protein. Of about 390,000 distinct CDR3 sequences in the sample, 15% are singletons; the top ten hold roughly 7%.

The rearrangement joins TRBV9 to TRBJ2-4; D is possibly TRBD1 (6 bases). The specimen was peripheral blood. The sequence was collected from a woman in her late teens or twenties with stable Graves' hyperthyroidism. CDR3 protein: CASSVGSSGDIQYF. In DNA form, the CDR3 reads TGTGCCAGCAGCGTAGGTTCATCAGGGGACATTCAGTACTTC. The full variable domain, in which reference TRBV9 and TRBJ2-4 provide the parts outside the CDR3, is DSGVTQTPKHLITATGQRVTLRCSPRSGDLSVYWYQQSLDQGLQFLIQYYNGEERAKGNILERFSAQQFPDLHSELNLSSLELGDSALYFCASSVGSSGDIQYFGAGTRLSVL.